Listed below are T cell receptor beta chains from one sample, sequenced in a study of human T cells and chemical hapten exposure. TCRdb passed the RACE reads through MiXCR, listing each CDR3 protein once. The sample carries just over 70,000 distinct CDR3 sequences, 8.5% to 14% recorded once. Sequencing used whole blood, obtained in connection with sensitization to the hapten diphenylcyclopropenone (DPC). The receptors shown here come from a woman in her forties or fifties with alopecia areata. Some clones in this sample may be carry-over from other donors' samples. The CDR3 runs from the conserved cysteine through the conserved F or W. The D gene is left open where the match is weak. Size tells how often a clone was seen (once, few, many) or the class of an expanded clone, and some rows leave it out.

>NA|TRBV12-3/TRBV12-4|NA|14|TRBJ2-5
TGTGCCAGCAGTTCCCCGGGCAGCCAAGAGACCCAGTACTTC
CASSSPGSQETQYF
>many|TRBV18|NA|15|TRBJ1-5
TGTGCCAGCTCACCTTCGACCGGAACGGTTCAGCCCCAGCATTTT
CASSPSTGTVQPQHF
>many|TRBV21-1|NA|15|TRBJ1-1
TGTGCCAGCAGCAAAGTTTGCGAACTGAACACTGAAGCTTTCTTT
CASSKVCELNTEAFF
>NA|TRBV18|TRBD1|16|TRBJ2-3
TGTGCCAGCTCCCTCGGACAGGGGTATTTCACAGATACGCAGTATTTT
CASSLGQGYFTDTQYF
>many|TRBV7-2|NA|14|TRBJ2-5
TGTGCCAGCAGCTTAGGCGCGTACCAAGAGACCCAGTACTTC
CASSLGAYQETQYF
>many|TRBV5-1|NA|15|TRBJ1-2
TGCGCCAGCAGCTTGGACAGAGCTCCTAACTATGGCTACACCTTC
CASSLDRAPNYGYTF
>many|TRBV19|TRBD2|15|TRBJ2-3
TGTGCCAGTGTTAAGACTAGCGGAGGGGCAGATACGCAGTATTTT
CASVKTSGGADTQYF
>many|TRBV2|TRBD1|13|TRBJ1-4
TGTGCCAGCAGTGGACAGGGAAGTGAAAAACTGTTTTTT
CASSGQGSEKLFF
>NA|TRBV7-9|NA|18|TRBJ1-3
TGTGCCAGCAGCCTACCCGCCAAGTCACAAAGCTCTGGAAACACCATATATTTT
CASSLPAKSQSSGNTIYF
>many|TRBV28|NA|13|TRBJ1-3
TGTGCCAGCAGTCCTACTGGGAGAAACACCATATATTTT
CASSPTGRNTIYF
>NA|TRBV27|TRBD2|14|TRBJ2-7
TGTGCCACCCGGACTAGCGGGGGTACCTACGAGCAGTACTTC
CATRTSGGTYEQYF
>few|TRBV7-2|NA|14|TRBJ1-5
TGTGCCAGCAGCCCGAGCTGGGTGGAGCAGCCCCAGCATTTT
CASSPSWVEQPQHF
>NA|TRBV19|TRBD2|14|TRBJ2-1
TGTGCCAGTAGTGAAGCGGGAGGGGCATATGAGCAGTTCTTC
CASSEAGGAYEQFF
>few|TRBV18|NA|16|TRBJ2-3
TGTGCCAGCTCACCAAACCCAGGGGGGATCACAGATACGCAGTATTTT
CASSPNPGGITDTQYF
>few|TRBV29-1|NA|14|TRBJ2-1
TGCAGCGCCCACGGGACACCCTCCTACAATGAGCAGTTCTTC
CSAHGTPSYNEQFF
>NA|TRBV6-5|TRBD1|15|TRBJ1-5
TGTGCCAGCAGACCCGCAGGGGGCGATAATCAGCCCCAGCATTTT
CASRPAGGDNQPQHF
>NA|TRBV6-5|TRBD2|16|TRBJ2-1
TGTGCCAGCAGTTACTCCACTAGCGGGATATACAATGAGCAGTTCTTC
CASSYSTSGIYNEQFF
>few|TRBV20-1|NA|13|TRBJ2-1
TGCAGTGCTAACCTTGGCAGCTACAATGAGCAGTTCTTC
CSANLGSYNEQFF
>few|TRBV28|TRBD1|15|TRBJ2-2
TGTGCCAGCTACCGGACAGGCCCTAACACCGGGGAGCTGTTTTTT
CASYRTGPNTGELFF
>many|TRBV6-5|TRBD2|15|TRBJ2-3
TGTGCCAGCAGTTACTCGTGGAGCGGGGGAGATACGCAGTATTTT
CASSYSWSGGDTQYF
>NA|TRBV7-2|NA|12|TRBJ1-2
TGTGCCAGCAGCTTGGACGGCTATGGCTACACCTTC
CASSLDGYGYTF
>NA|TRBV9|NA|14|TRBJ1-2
TGTGCCAGCAGCGTAGCAGGGGAGGGCTATGGCTACACCTTC
CASSVAGEGYGYTF
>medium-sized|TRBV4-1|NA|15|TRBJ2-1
TGCGCCAGCAGCCGGCGGGACACGGGCTACAATGAGCAGTTCTTC
CASSRRDTGYNEQFF
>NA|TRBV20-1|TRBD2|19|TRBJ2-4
TGCAGTGCCGATGTCGGACTAGCGGGGGGGCCTCGGACCAAAAACATTCAGTACTTC
CSADVGLAGGPRTKNIQYF
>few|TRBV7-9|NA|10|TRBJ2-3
TGTGCCAGCAGACTGGATACGCAGTATTTT
CASRLDTQYF
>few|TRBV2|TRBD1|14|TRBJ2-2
TGTGCCAGCGGCGGGACAGGGAACACCGGGGAGCTGTTTTTT
CASGGTGNTGELFF
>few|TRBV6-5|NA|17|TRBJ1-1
TGTGCCAGCAGTTACTCGAAATTGGGGCGCGGGAACACTGAAGCTTTCTTT
CASSYSKLGRGNTEAFF
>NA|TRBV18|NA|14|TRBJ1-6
TGTGCCAGCTCCCCCGATGCAGGGAATTCACCCCTCCACTTT
CASSPDAGNSPLHF